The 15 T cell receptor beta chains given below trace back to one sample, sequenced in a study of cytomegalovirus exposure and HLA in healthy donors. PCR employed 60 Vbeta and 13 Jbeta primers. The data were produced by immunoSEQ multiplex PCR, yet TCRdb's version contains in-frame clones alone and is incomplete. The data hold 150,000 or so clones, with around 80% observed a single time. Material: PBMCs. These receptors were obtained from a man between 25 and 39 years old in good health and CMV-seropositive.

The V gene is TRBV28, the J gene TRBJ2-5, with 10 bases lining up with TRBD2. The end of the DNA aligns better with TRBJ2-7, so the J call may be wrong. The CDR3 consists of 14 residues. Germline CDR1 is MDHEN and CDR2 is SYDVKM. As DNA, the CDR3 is TGTGCCAGCAGGCCTAGCGGGAGCAGCTACGAGCAGTACTTC. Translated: CASRPSGSSYEQYF.

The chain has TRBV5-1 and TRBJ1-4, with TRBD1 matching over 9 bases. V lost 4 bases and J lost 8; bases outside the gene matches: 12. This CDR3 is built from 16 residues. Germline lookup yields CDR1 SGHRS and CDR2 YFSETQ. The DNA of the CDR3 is TGCGCCAGCAGCGAACGAGTCGGGACAGGGAACGAAAAACTGTTTTTT. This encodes CASSERVGTGNEKLFF. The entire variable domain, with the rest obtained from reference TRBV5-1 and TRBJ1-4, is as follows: KAGVTQTPRYLIKTRGQQVTLSCSPISGHRSVSWYQQTPGQGLQFLFEYFSETQRNKGNFPGRFSGRQFSNSRSEMNVSTLELGDSALYLCASSERVGTGNEKLFFGSGTQLSVL.

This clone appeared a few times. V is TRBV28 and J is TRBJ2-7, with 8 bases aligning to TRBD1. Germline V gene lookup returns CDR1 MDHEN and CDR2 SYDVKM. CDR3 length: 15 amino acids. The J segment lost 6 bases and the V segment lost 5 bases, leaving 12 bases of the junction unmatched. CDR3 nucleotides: TGTGCCAGCAGTCCCTCTCGGACAGGGAGAGGCGAGCAGTACTTC. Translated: CASSPSRTGRGEQYF.

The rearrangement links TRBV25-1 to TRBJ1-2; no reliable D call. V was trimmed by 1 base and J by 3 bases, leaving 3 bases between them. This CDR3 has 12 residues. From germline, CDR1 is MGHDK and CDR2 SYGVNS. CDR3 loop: CASSESDYGYTF. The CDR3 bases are TGTGCCAGCAGTGAATCGGACTATGGCTACACCTTC.

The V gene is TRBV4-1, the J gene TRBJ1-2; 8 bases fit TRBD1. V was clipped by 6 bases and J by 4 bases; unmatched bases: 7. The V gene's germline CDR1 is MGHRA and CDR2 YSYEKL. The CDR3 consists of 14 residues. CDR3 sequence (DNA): TGCGCCAGCAGGGACAGGGTTGCTGGCTATGGCTACACCTTC. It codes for CASRDRVAGYGYTF.

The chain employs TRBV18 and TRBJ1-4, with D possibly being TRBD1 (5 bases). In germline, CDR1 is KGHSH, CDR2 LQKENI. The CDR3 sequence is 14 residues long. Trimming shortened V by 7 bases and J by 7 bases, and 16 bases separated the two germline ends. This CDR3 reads CASYHGQGPEKLFF. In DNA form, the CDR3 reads TGTGCCAGCTACCACGGTCAGGGCCCTGAAAAACTGTTTTTT.

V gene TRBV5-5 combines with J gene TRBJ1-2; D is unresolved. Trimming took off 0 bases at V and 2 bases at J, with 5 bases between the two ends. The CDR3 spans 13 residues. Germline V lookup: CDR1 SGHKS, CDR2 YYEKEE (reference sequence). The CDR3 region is CASSLVRNYGYTF. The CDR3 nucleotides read TGTGCCAGCAGCTTGGTACGGAACTATGGCTACACCTTC.

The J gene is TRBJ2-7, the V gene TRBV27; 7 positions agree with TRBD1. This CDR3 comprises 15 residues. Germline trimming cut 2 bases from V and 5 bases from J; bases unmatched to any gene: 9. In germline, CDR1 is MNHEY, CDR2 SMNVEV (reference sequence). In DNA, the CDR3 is TGTGCCAGCAGTTTACCCGGGACAGCTGCCCACGAGCAGTACTTC. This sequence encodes CASSLPGTAAHEQYF.

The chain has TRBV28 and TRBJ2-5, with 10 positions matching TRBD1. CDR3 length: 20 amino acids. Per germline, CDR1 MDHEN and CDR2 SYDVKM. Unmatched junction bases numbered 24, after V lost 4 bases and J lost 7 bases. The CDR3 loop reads CASSYPQQSTGGTPRGTQYF. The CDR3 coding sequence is TGTGCCAGCAGTTACCCGCAACAATCGACAGGGGGCACACCAAGAGGGACCCAGTACTTC.

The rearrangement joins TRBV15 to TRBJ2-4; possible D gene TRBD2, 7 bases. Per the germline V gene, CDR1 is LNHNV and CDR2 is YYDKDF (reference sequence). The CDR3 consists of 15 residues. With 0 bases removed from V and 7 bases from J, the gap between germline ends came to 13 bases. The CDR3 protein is CATSRDRGGENIQYF. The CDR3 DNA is TGTGCCACCAGCAGAGATAGGGGGGGGGAGAACATTCAGTACTTC.

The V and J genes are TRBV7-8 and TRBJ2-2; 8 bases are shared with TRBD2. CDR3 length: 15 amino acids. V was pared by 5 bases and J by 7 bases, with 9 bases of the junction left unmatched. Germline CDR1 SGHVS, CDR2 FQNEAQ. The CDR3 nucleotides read TGTGCCAGCAGCCAACAACGGGGGGGACTCGGGGAGCTGTTTTTT. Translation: CASSQQRGGLGELFF.

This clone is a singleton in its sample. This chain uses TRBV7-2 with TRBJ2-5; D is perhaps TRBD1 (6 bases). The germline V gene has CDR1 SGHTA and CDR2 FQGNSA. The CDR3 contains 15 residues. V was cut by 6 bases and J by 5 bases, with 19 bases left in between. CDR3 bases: TGTGCCAGCAGACATGACAGGCTCAGAGGGGAGACCCAGTACTTC. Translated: CASRHDRLRGETQYF.

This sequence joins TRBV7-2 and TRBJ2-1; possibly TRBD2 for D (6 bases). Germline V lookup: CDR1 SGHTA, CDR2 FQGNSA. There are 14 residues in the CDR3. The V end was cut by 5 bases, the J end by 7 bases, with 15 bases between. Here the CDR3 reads CASSQSSAGNEQFF. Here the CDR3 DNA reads TGTGCCAGCAGCCAGTCATCTGCGGGGAATGAGCAGTTCTTC.

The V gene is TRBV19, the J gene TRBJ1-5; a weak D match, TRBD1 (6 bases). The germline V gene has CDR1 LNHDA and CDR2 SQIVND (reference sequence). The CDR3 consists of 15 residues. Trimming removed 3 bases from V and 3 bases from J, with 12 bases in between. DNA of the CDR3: TGTGCCAGTAGTATTAATCAGGGGAACAATCAGCCCCAGCATTTT. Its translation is CASSINQGNNQPQHF.

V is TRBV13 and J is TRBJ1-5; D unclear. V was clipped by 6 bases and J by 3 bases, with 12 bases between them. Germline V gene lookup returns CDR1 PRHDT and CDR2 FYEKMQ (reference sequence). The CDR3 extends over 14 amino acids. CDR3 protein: CASSSHSFNQPQHF. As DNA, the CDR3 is TGTGCCAGCAGTTCCCACAGCTTCAATCAGCCCCAGCATTTT.